Detailed here is one T cell receptor beta chain. Its antigen is as yet unknown. This entry comes from a study of T-cell memory formation after mild COVID-19. Overall study results and limits: CD4+ contracting clones were found mainly in CM and EM, and CD8+ ones in EMRA.

In TCRdb, the 5' RACE reads were re-called with MiXCR into one record per CDR3 protein. Of under 300,000 distinct CDR3 sequences in the sample, roughly 17% were seen once. Trimming cost V 2 bases and J 4 bases, with 17 bases left between them. Germline lookup yields CDR1 DFQATT and CDR2 SNEGSKA (reference sequence). The CDR3 contains 16 residues. Sequenced input: PBMCs or a T cell subset sorted from them (not recorded which). This TCR came from a man aged 18 to 30 who had mild COVID-19 (a few samples of this study predate the infection). Cell type and time point are not known. The V and J genes are TRBV20-1 and TRBJ2-2, with D hard to call. CDR3 coding DNA: TGCAGTGCTAGACCAAGGACGCGATCCGCCACCGGGGAGCTGTTTTTT. It is translated as CSARPRTRSATGELFF.